The sequence of this T cell receptor (beta chain) was determined in a study of patients and donors after allogeneic stem cell transplantation. In TCRdb, the RT-PCR reads were re-called with MiXCR into one record per CDR3 protein. This repertoire shows 410,000 or so distinct CDR3 sequences, around 16% found once; its top ten account for around 6.8%. CDR3 length equals 16 residues. Germline V gene lookup returns CDR1 MNHEY and CDR2 SVGEGT. Trimming took 4 bases from V and 8 from J; bases not matched to a gene: 8. The sequence was collected from a human donor who was either an allogeneic HSCT recipient or a stem cell or donor lymphocyte infusion donor (not recorded which). It is not recorded whose cells these are; they may come from a transplant donor. V usage is TRBV6-2 or TRBV6-3 and J usage is TRBJ2-1, with 13 bases identical to TRBD2. Specimen: blood, either unsorted or a sorted T cell fraction (not recorded which). The CDR3 loop reads CASSSQLGLAGDEQFF. DNA of the CDR3: TGTGCCAGCAGTTCCCAACTCGGACTAGCGGGGGATGAGCAGTTCTTC.